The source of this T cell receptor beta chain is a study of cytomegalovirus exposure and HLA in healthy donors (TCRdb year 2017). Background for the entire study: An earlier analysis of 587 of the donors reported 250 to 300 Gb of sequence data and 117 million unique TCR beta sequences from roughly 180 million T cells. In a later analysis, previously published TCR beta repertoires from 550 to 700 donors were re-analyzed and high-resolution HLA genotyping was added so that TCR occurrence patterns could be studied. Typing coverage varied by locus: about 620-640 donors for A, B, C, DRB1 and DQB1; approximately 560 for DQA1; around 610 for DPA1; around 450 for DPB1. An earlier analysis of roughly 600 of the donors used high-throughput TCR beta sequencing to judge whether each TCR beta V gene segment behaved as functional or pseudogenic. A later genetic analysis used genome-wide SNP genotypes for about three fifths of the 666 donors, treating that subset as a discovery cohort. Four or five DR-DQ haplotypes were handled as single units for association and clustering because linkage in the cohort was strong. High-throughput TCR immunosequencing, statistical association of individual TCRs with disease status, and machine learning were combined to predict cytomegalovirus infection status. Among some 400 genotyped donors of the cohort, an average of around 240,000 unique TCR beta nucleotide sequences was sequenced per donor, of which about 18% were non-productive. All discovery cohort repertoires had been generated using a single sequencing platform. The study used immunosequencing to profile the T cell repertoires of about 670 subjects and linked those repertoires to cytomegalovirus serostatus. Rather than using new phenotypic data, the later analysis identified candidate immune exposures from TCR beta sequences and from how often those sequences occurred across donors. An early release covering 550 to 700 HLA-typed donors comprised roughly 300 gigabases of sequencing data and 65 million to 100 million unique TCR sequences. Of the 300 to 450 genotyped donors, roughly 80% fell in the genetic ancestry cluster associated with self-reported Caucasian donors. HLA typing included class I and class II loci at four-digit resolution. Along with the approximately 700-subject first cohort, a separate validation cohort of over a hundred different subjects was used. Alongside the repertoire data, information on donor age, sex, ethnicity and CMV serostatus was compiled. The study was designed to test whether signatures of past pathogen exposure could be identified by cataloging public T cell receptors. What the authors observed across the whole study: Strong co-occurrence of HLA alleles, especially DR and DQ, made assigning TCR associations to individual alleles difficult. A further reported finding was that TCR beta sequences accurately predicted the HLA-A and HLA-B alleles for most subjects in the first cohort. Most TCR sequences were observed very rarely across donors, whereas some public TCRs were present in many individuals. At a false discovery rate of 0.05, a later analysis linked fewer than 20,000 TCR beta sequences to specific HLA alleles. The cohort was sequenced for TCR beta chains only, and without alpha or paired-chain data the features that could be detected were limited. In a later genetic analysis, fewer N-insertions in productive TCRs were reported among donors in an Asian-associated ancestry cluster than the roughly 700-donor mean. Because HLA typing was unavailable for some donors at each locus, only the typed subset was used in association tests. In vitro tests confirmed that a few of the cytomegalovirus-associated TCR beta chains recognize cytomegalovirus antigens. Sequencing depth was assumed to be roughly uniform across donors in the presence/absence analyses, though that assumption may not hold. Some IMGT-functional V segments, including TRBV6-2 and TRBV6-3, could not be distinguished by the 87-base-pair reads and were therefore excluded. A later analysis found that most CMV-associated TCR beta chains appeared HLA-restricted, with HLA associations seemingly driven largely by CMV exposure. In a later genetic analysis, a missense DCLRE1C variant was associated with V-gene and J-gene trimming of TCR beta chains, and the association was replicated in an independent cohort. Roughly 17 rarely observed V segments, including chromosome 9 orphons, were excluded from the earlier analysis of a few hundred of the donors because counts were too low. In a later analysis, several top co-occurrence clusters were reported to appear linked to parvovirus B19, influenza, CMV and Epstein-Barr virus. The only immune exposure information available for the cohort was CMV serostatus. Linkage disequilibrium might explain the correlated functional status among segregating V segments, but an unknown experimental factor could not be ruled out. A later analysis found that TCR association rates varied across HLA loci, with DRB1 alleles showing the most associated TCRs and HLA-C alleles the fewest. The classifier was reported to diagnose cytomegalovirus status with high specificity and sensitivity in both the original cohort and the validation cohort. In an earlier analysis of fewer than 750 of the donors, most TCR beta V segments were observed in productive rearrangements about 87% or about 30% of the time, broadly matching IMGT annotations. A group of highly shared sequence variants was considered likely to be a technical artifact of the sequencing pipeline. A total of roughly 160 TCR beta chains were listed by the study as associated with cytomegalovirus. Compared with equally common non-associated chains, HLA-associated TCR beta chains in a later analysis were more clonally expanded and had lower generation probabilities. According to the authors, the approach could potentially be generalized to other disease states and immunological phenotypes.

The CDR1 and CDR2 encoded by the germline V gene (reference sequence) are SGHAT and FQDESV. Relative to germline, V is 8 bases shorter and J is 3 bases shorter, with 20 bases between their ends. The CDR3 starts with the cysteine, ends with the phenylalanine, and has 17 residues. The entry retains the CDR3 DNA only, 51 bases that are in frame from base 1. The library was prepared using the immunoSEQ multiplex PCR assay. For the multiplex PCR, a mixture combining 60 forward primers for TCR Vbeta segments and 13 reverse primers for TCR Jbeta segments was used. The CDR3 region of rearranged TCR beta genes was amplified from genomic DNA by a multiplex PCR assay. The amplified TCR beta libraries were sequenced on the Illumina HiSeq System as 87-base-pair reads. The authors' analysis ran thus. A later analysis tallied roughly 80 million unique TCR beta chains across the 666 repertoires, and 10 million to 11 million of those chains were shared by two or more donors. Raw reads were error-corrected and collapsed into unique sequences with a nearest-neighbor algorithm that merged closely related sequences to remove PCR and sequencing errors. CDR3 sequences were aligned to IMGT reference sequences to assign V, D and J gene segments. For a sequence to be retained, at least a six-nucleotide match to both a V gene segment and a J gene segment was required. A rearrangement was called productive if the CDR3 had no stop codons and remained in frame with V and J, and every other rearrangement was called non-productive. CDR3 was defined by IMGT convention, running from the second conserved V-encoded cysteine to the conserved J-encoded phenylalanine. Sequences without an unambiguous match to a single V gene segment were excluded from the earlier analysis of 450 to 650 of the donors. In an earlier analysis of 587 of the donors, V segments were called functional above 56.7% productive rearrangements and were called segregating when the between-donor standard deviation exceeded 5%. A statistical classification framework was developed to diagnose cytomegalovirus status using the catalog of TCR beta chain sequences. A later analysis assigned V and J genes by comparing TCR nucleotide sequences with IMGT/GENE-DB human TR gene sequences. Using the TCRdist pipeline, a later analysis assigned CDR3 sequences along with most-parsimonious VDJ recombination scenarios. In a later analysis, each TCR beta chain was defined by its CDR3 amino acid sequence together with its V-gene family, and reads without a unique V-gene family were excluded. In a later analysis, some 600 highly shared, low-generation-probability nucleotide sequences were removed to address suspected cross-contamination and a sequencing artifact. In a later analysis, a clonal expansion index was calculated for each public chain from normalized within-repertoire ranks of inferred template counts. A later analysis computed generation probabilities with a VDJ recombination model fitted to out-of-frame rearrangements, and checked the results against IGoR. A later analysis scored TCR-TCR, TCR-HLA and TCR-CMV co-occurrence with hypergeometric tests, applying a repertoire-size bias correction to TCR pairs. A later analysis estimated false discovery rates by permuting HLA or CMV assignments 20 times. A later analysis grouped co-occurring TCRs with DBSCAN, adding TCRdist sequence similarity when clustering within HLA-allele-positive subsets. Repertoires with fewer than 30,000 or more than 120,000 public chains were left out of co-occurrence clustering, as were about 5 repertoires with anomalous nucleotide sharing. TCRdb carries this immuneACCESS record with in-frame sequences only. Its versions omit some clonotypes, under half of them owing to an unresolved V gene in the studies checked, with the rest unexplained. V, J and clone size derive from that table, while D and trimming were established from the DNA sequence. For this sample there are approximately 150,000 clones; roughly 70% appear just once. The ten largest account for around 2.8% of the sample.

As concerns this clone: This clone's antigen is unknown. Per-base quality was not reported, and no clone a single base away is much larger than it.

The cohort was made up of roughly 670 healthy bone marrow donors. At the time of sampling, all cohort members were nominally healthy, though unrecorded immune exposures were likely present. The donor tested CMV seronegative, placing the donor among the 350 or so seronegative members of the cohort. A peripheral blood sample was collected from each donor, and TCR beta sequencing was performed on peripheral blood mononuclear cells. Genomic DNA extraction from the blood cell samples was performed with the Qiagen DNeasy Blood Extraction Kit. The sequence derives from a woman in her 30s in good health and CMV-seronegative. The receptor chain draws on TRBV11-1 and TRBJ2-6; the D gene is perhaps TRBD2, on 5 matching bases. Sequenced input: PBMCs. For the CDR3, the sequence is CASREIYLEDGANVLTF. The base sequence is TGTGCCAGCCGCGAAATTTATTTGGAGGATGGGGCCAACGTCCTGACTTTC. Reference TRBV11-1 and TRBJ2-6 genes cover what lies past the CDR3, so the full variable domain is EAEVAQSPRYKITEKSQAVAFWCDPISGHATLYWYRQILGQGPELLVQFQDESVVDDSQLPKDRFSAERLKGVDSTLKIQPAELGDSAMYLCASREIYLEDGANVLTFGAGSRLTVL.